One sample yielded the 9 T cell receptor beta chains listed below, sequenced in a study of T cell changes during pregnancy in multiple sclerosis. Assay used: immunoSEQ multiplex PCR; TCRdb lists only in-frame clones, some missing. Counted here are approximately 110,000 clones, 90% to 95% occurring once; the ten biggest clones make up less than 4%. This specimen was peripheral blood, taken after pregnancy. The source is a female donor with multiple sclerosis, enrolled in a pregnancy study.

V usage is TRBV6-5 and J usage is TRBJ1-6; D may be TRBD1 (6 bases). V lost 5 bases to trimming and J lost 6 bases, with 8 bases between them. This CDR3 region has 13 residues. Germline CDR1 and CDR2: MNHEY and SVGAGI. The CDR3 loop is CASSQGINSPLHF. In DNA, the CDR3 is TGTGCCAGCAGTCAGGGGATTAATTCACCCCTCCACTTT.

The count of this clone is one. The gene calls are TRBV27 and TRBJ1-1, with D perhaps matching TRBD1 (6 bases). Germline lookup yields CDR1 MNHEY and CDR2 SMNVEV (reference sequence). The CDR3 consists of 13 residues. V was cut by 3 bases and J by 5 bases, with 10 bases left in between. CDR3 DNA sequence: TGTGCCAGCAGTTTGAGGGGACAAACTGAAGCTTTCTTT. This sequence encodes CASSLRGQTEAFF.

The chain is built from TRBV4-2 and TRBJ1-3; D uncertain. The CDR3 has 12 residues. V lost 0 bases and J 8 bases, leaving 5 bases between the germline ends. Per the germline V gene, CDR1 is LGHNA and CDR2 is YNFKEQ. The CDR3 coding sequence is TGTGCCAGCAGCCAAGATCCAGACACCATATATTTT. As protein: CASSQDPDTIYF.

The chain couples TRBV2 to TRBJ1-1; 9 bases map to TRBD1. The V gene end was trimmed by 6 bases and the J gene end by 5 bases; junction bases not matched to a gene: 10. The CDR3 is 15 residues long. Germline CDR1 reads SNHLY; CDR2 reads FYNNEI. The CDR3 spells CASRGQTGGSTEAFF. The CDR3, as DNA: TGTGCCAGCAGGGGACAGACAGGGGGTTCAACTGAAGCTTTCTTT.

This rearrangement joins TRBV10-3 to TRBJ1-3; possible D gene TRBD1, 6 bases. V was cut by 3 bases and J by 2 bases, with 11 bases left in between. The CDR3 runs 15 residues. Germline assignment: CDR1 ENHRY and CDR2 SYGVKD. The CDR3 coding sequence is TGTGCCATCAGTGAATTGCGGGGGCCTGGAAACACCATATATTTT. It specifies CAISELRGPGNTIYF.

The chain has TRBV5-5 and TRBJ1-6, with TRBD1 as a possible D gene (6 bases). Trimming removed 0 bases from V and 6 bases from J, with 7 bases in between. The CDR3 has 14 amino acids. The V gene's germline CDR1 is SGHKS and CDR2 YYEKEE (reference sequence). The CDR3 spells CASSLAGANSPLHF. In DNA, the CDR3 is TGTGCCAGCAGCTTGGCAGGGGCTAATTCACCCCTCCACTTT.

J is TRBJ1-1 and V is TRBV19, with TRBD1 matching over 8 bases. Germline CDR1 LNHDA, CDR2 SQIVND (reference sequence). This CDR3 has 14 residues. After removal of 3 bases from V and 4 bases from J, the junction contained 4 bases not matched to a gene. CDR3 nucleotides: TGTGCCAGTAGTATGGACAGGGCTAGCACTGAAGCTTTCTTT. Translating gives CASSMDRASTEAFF.

The chain uses TRBV5-1 and TRBJ2-5; 16 nucleotides agree with TRBD2. With 4 bases clipped from V and 4 bases from J, the junction kept 7 bases outside the gene matches. Germline lookup yields CDR1 SGHRS and CDR2 YFSETQ. This CDR3 has 17 amino acids. The CDR3 is CASSDGTSGGASETQYF. The CDR3 coding sequence is TGCGCCAGCAGCGACGGGACTAGCGGGGGGGCGTCAGAGACCCAGTACTTC.

CDR3 sequence reads: CASSYREELGNSPLHF. The DNA of the CDR3 is TGTGCCAGCAGTTACCGGGAAGAGTTAGGGAATTCACCCCTCCACTTT. This rearrangement joins TRBV6-5 to TRBJ1-6; D gene uncertain. Germline V gives CDR1 MNHEY, CDR2 SVGAGI. V was trimmed by 2 bases and J by 7 bases, leaving 15 bases between them. The CDR3 spans 16 residues.